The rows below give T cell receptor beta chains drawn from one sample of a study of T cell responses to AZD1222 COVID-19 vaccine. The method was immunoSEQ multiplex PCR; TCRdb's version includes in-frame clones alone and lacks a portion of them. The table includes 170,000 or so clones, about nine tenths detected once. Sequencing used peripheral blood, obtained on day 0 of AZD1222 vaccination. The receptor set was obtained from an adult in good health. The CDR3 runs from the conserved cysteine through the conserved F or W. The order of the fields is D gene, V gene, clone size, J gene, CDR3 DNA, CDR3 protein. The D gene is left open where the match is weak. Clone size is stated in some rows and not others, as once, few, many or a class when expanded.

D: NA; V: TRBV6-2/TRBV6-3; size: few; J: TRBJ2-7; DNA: TGTGCCAGCAGTTACCCGACCGACTACGAGCAGTACTTC; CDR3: CASSYPTDYEQYF
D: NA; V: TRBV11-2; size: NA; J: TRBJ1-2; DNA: TGTGCCAGCAGCTTAGGACAGACAAACTATGGCTACACCTTC; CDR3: CASSLGQTNYGYTF
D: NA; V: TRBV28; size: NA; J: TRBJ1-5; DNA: TGTGCCAGCAGTAGACAGGTGGATCAGCCCCAGCATTTT; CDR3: CASSRQVDQPQHF
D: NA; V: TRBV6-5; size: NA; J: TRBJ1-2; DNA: TGTGCCAGCAGCCTCGGACAGTACTATGGCTACACCTTC; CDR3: CASSLGQYYGYTF
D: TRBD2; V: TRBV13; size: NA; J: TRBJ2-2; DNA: TGTGCCAGCAGCTTAGAAGGGCTAGCGGGCCCTCGGCCGGTGTTTTTT; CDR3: CASSLEGLAGPRPVFF
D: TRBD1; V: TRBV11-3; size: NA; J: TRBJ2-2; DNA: TGTGCCAGCAGCTTAGAAGACAGGGGGTTTTACACCGGGGAGCTGTTTTTT; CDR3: CASSLEDRGFYTGELFF
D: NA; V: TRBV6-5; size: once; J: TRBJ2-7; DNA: TGTGCCAGCAGTTACTCGACCAGGGCACGGTACGAGCAGTACTTC; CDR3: CASSYSTRARYEQYF
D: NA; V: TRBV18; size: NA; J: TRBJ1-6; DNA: TGTGCCAGCTCAGCGGACAGATATAATTCACCCCTCCACTTT; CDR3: CASSADRYNSPLHF
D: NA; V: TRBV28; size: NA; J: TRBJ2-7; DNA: TGTGCCAGCAGAACCGGGACGGATACCTACGAGCAGTACTTC; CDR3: CASRTGTDTYEQYF
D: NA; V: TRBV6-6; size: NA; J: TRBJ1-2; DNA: TGTGCCAGCACTGGGGGCTTGAGCCATGGCTACACCTTC; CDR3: CASTGGLSHGYTF
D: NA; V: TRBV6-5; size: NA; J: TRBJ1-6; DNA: TGTGCCAGCAGTTACTCGACGACACTTTATAATTCACCCCTCCACTTT; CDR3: CASSYSTTLYNSPLHF
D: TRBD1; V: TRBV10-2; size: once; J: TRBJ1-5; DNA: TGCGCCAGCAGTGAGCACTACAGGGGGCATATTCAGCCCCAGCATTTT; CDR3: CASSEHYRGHIQPQHF
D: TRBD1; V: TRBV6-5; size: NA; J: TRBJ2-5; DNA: TGTGCCAGCAAATTGGGGACAGTCCAAGAGACCCAGTACTTC; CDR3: CASKLGTVQETQYF
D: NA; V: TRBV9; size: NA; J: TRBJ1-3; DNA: TGTGCCAGCAGCGTAGCATCGGGGGGAAACACCATATATTTT; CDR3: CASSVASGGNTIYF
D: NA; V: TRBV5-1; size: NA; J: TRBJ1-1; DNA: TGCGCCAGCAGCTTGAATGAGGGGCGCACTGAAGCTTTCTTT; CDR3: CASSLNEGRTEAFF
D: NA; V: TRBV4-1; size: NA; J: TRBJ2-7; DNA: TGCGCCAGCAGCCAAGTTAGGTCCCCCGGTACCTACGAGCAGTACTTC; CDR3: CASSQVRSPGTYEQYF
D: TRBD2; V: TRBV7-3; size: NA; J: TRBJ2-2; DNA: TGTGCCAGCAGCTTAAACGGACTAGCGGGGAACACCGGGGAGCTGTTTTTT; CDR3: CASSLNGLAGNTGELFF
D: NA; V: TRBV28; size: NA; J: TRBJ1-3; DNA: TGTGCCAGCAGGGAGGGTTGGAACACCATATATTTT; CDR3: CASREGWNTIYF
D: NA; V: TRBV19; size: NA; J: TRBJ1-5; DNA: TGTGCCAGTAGTATAGGAGGGGCCTATAGCAATCAGCCCCAGCATTTT; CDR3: CASSIGGAYSNQPQHF
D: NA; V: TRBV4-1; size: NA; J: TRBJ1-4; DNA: TGCGCCAGCAGCCAAGCGACAGTAGATGCAACTAATGAAAAACTGTTTTTT; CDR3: CASSQATVDATNEKLFF
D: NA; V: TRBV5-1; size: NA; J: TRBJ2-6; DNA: TGCGCCAGCAGCGGACTGACCTCTGGGGCCAACGTCCTGACTTTC; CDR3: CASSGLTSGANVLTF
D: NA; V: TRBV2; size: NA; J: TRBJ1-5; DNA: TGTGCCAGCAGTGAATTGGACATAACCTACAATCAGCCCCAGCATTTT; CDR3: CASSELDITYNQPQHF
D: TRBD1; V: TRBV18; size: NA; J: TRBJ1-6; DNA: TGTGCCAGCTCACCACCCGACAGGGGCGATAATTCACCCCTCCACTTT; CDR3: CASSPPDRGDNSPLHF
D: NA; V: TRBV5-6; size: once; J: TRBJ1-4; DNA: TGTGCCAGCAGCTTGGCCGAGGAGGGGGGACTGTTTTTT; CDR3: CASSLAEEGGLFF
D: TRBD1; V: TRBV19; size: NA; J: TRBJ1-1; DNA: TGTGCCAGTAGTCCAGGGGGGAACACTGAAGCTTTCTTT; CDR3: CASSPGGNTEAFF
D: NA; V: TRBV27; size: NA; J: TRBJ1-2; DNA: TGTGCCAGCAGTTTATTTTTTGGCAGCTCTGGTATTGGCTACACCTTC; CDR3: CASSLFFGSSGIGYTF
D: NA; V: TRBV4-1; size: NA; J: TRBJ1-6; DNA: TGCGCCAGCAGCCCCACCCCCTTGGCCCGGGTCTCTTCACCCCTCCACTTT; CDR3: CASSPTPLARVSSPLHF
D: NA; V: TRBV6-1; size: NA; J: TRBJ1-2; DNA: TGTGCCAGCAGTGATTACAGGGACTATGGCTACACCTTC; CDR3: CASSDYRDYGYTF
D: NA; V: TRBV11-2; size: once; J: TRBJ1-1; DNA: TGTGCCAGCCTTTCCCAGGTCGGCACTGAAGCTTTCTTT; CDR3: CASLSQVGTEAFF
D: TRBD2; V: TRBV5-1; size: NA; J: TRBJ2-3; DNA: TGCGCCAGCAGCTTGGGCCCTAGCGGGGGCCCTACAGATACGCAGTATTTT; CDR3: CASSLGPSGGPTDTQYF
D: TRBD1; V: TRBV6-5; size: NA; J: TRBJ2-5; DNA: TGTGCCAGCATCCCGCTTCGGGACAGCCAAGAGACCCAGTACTTC; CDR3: CASIPLRDSQETQYF
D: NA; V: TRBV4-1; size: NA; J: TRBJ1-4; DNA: TGCGCCAGCAGCCTCGAGGGGGGGACTAATGAAAAACTGTTTTTT; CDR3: CASSLEGGTNEKLFF